This passage covers 11 T cell receptor beta chains from one sample sequenced in a study of T cell changes during pregnancy in multiple sclerosis. Assay used: immunoSEQ multiplex PCR; TCRdb lists only in-frame clones, some missing. The sample yields about 42,000 clones, around 89% seen once. The specimen comprised CD4+ T cells from peripheral blood mononuclear cells, sampled in the second trimester of pregnancy. The receptors stem from a female donor with multiple sclerosis, enrolled in a pregnancy study.

The J gene is TRBJ2-7, the V gene TRBV6-6, with TRBD2 identical over 8 bases. This CDR3 is built from 14 residues. The germline V gene has CDR1 MNHNY and CDR2 SVGAGI (reference sequence). Trimming cost V 7 bases and J 2 bases; bases outside gene matches: 7. CDR3 amino acids: CASTQREGAYEQYF. CDR3 in DNA: TGTGCCAGCACCCAACGGGAGGGAGCCTACGAGCAGTACTTC.

This rearrangement joins TRBV9 to TRBJ2-3, with TRBD2 matching 10 bases. With 3 bases clipped from V and 1 base from J, the junction kept 5 bases outside the gene matches. Germline V gene lookup returns CDR1 SGDLS and CDR2 YYNGEE. This CDR3 is 16 amino acids long. The CDR3 nucleotides are TGTGCCAGCAGCGCCTTTCTAGCGGGAGGCACAGATACGCAGTATTTT. It yields the protein CASSAFLAGGTDTQYF.

This clone was found once. The V call is TRBV10-3, the J call TRBJ2-3; the match to TRBD2 covers 8 bases. Germline V CDR1 and CDR2: ENHRY, SYGVKD. The CDR3 spans 16 residues. V trimming: 6 bases; J trimming: 4 bases; junction bases outside the gene matches: 12. The CDR3 nucleotides read TGTGCCATCAGGCGTGGATCTAGCGGGCGCCCAGATACGCAGTATTTT. It codes for CAIRRGSSGRPDTQYF.

This chain connects TRBV28 to TRBJ1-4; 8 bases map to TRBD1. Germline lookup yields CDR1 MDHEN and CDR2 SYDVKM. Trimming removed 5 bases from V and 8 bases from J; junction bases left unmatched: 10. CDR3 length: 15 amino acids. CDR3 loop: CASSAPRGLKEKLFF. The CDR3 DNA reads as TGTGCCAGCAGTGCCCCCAGGGGGCTTAAGGAAAAACTGTTTTTT.

Turning to this clone: A junction end diverges from the germline sequence, so it may reflect a read error. The V and J genes are TRBV7-7 and TRBJ2-3, with a weak D call TRBD2 (5 bases). The V gene's germline CDR1 is SSHAT and CDR2 FNYEAQ (reference sequence). This CDR3 comprises 13 residues. DNA for the CDR3: TGTGCTAGCAGCTTAGGGAGCGCAGATACGCAGTATTTT. Its protein is CASSLGSADTQYF.

The chain has TRBV28 and TRBJ2-7, with TRBD1 identical over 7 bases. The V gene end was trimmed by 7 bases and the J gene end by 2 bases; junction bases not matched to a gene: 5. This CDR3 has 13 residues. The germline gives CDR1 MDHEN, CDR2 SYDVKM. Here the CDR3 reads CASKSGTAYEQYF. CDR3 DNA sequence: TGTGCCAGCAAATCCGGGACAGCCTACGAGCAGTACTTC. Full variable domain (remainder filled in from reference TRBV28 and TRBJ2-7): DVKVTQSSRYLVKRTGEKVFLECVQDMDHENMFWYRQDPGLGLRLIYFSYDVKMKEKGDIPEGYSVSREKKERFSLILESASTNQTSMYLCASKSGTAYEQYFGPGTRLTVT.

The chain recombines TRBV20-1 with TRBJ2-4; D is perhaps TRBD1 (6 bases). Germline-derived CDR1 and CDR2 are DFQATT and SNEGSKA (reference sequence). The V gene lost 5 bases and the J gene lost 9 bases, with 11 bases spanning the gap. This CDR3 has 11 amino acids. The CDR3 loop is CSAPDRPIQYF. The CDR3 bases are TGCAGTGCTCCTGACAGGCCCATTCAGTACTTC.

J is TRBJ2-5 and V is TRBV14; 7 bases align to TRBD2. The J segment lost 2 bases and the V segment lost 0 bases, leaving 6 bases of the junction unmatched. The CDR3 loop spans 16 amino acids. Germline V lookup: CDR1 SGHDN, CDR2 FVKESK. The DNA of the CDR3 is TGTGCCAGCAGCCAAGAAACTAGCGCCTTTCAAGAGACCCAGTACTTC. Protein: CASSQETSAFQETQYF.

This chain links TRBV29-1 with TRBJ1-2, with D perhaps TRBD1 (6 bases). Trimming removed 3 bases from V and 10 bases from J, with 15 bases in between. The CDR3 consists of 12 residues. Germline assignment: CDR1 SQVTM and CDR2 ANQGSEA. The DNA for the CDR3 is TGCAGCGTTGAGGTCACAGGGAGTGACTACACCTTC. It encodes CSVEVTGSDYTF.

V usage is TRBV6-5 and J usage is TRBJ2-7, with 10 bases identical to TRBD1. Germline V gene sequence: CDR1 MNHEY, CDR2 SVGAGI. The CDR3 runs to 15 residues. The J segment lost 4 bases and the V segment lost 4 bases, leaving 7 bases of the junction unmatched. The DNA for the CDR3 is TGTGCCAGCAGTTCGCCGGGACAGGGGAATTACGAGCAGTACTTC. Its protein product is CASSSPGQGNYEQYF.

This clone was observed a single time. This chain links TRBV27 with TRBJ2-7; 13 positions agree with TRBD2. V was pared by 4 bases and J by 2 bases, with 2 bases of the junction left unmatched. Germline V lookup: CDR1 MNHEY, CDR2 SMNVEV (reference sequence). CDR3 length: 15 amino acids. The CDR3 DNA is TGTGCCAGCAGTTCCACTAGCGGGAGGGCCTACGAGCAGTACTTC. This translates into CASSSTSGRAYEQYF.